A selection of T cell receptor beta chains follows, all from one sample in a study of T-cell reconstitution after alpha-beta-depleted transplantation in children. TCRdb called the PCR reads again in MiXCR, with one record for every CDR3 protein. The sample carries 700,000 to 950,000 distinct CDR3 sequences, less than 20% recorded once. This material consisted of PBMCs, mostly from graft donor cells, taken 360 days after TCRalphabeta/CD19-depleted stem cell transplant. These receptors all stem from a male patient younger than 18 who had a stem cell transplant for acute lymphoblastic leukemia, so the T cells may come from the graft donor. Each CDR3 is given with its conserved first and last residue. A D gene is named only where the DNA matches it firmly. Size is omitted from some rows. Given values are once, few, many or a class for expanded clones.

d_gene	j_gene	abundance	v_gene	CDR3aa	CDR3nt
NA	TRBJ2-5	NA	TRBV7-7	CASSPPFQGYETQYF	TGTGCCAGCAGCCCCCCGTTTCAGGGGTACGAGACCCAGTACTTC
NA	TRBJ2-6	NA	TRBV6-5	CASSYVTRANVLTF	TGTGCCAGCAGTTACGTTACAAGGGCCAACGTCCTGACTTTC
NA	TRBJ1-5	few	TRBV12-3/TRBV12-4	CASSFEGWGQPQHF	TGTGCCAGCAGTTTTGAGGGATGGGGTCAGCCCCAGCATTTT
TRBD2	TRBJ2-3	NA	TRBV7-8	CASSSWAGGAPDTQYF	TGTGCCAGCAGCTCTTGGGCGGGAGGGGCCCCAGATACGCAGTATTTT
TRBD1	TRBJ2-1	many	TRBV18	CASSPGQGGYNEQFF	TGTGCCAGCTCACCGGGACAGGGGGGATACAATGAGCAGTTCTTC
NA	TRBJ2-5	NA	TRBV6-1	CASRDHGTPTRETQYF	TGTGCCAGCAGGGACCACGGGACACCTACGCGAGAGACCCAGTACTTC
NA	TRBJ2-7	NA	TRBV11-1	CASSLVGPSSEQYF	TGTGCCAGCAGCTTAGTAGGACCGTCTAGCGAGCAGTACTTC
NA	TRBJ2-1	NA	TRBV3-1	CASSRRTCGFEQFF	TGTGCCAGCAGCCGACGGACTTGCGGGTTTGAGCAGTTCTTC
TRBD1	TRBJ2-7	many	TRBV7-6	CASSSQGSYEQYF	TGTGCCAGCAGCTCACAGGGGTCCTACGAGCAGTACTTC
NA	TRBJ1-3	NA	TRBV20-1	CSANRENSGNTIYF	TGCAGTGCTAACAGGGAGAACTCTGGAAACACCATATATTTT
NA	TRBJ2-1	NA	TRBV6-5	CASSYFQDNEQFF	TGTGCCAGCAGTTACTTCCAAGACAATGAGCAGTTCTTC
NA	TRBJ1-1	NA	TRBV21-1	CASSKVYRGTMNTEAFF	TGTGCCAGCAGCAAAGTATATAGGGGGACCATGAACACTGAAGCTTTCTTT
NA	TRBJ2-7	many	TRBV10-3	CAISESERLMTEQYF	TGTGCCATCAGTGAGAGTGAAAGGTTAATGACCGAGCAGTACTTC
NA	TRBJ2-4	few	TRBV2	CASSPDRNKNIQYF	TGTGCCAGCAGCCCGGACAGAAACAAAAACATTCAGTACTTC
TRBD1	TRBJ2-1	NA	TRBV6-1	CASRPGQGANEQFF	TGTGCCAGCAGACCGGGACAGGGGGCGAATGAGCAGTTCTTC
NA	TRBJ2-1	NA	TRBV7-9	CASSGQLYNEQFF	TGTGCCAGCAGCGGACAGCTCTACAATGAGCAGTTCTTC
NA	TRBJ1-4	few	TRBV5-5	CASSLDGGEKLFF	TGTGCCAGCAGCTTGGACGGGGGTGAAAAACTGTTTTTT
NA	TRBJ2-2	NA	TRBV9	CASSVWSYTGELFF	TGTGCCAGCAGCGTATGGAGTTACACCGGGGAGCTGTTTTTT
TRBD2	TRBJ2-5	NA	TRBV15	CATSREGLAGETQYF	TGTGCCACCAGCAGAGAGGGACTAGCGGGAGAGACCCAGTACTTC
TRBD2	TRBJ2-4	NA	TRBV6-1	CASSSGLAGFQYF	TGTGCCAGCAGCTCCGGACTAGCGGGGTTTCAGTACTTC
NA	TRBJ2-1	few	TRBV5-1	CASSLPLAEYNEQFF	TGCGCCAGCAGCTTGCCGTTAGCGGAATACAATGAGCAGTTCTTC
NA	TRBJ2-4	NA	TRBV7-2	CASSLTLPGRLAKNIQYF	TGTGCCAGCAGCTTAACGCTGCCGGGGCGCCTAGCCAAAAACATTCAGTACTTC
NA	TRBJ1-1	NA	TRBV11-2	CASSFPGALNTEAFF	TGTGCCAGCAGCTTTCCGGGGGCCTTGAACACTGAAGCTTTCTTT
NA	TRBJ2-1	few	TRBV18	CASSPDLGDNEQFF	TGTGCCAGCTCCCCAGACTTGGGCGACAATGAGCAGTTCTTC
TRBD2	TRBJ2-7	NA	TRBV7-2	CASSPGGFPYEQYF	TGTGCCAGCAGCCCCGGGGGGTTCCCCTACGAGCAGTACTTC
NA	TRBJ2-3	few	TRBV12-3/TRBV12-4	CASSFVGTQYF	TGTGCCAGCAGTTTTGTAGGTACGCAGTATTTT
TRBD1	TRBJ2-7	few	TRBV10-3	CAISGGGQGGDPYEQYF	TGTGCCATCAGTGGGGGGGGACAGGGAGGGGACCCCTACGAGCAGTACTTC
TRBD2	TRBJ2-7	few	TRBV10-3	CAISFVAGYEQYF	TGTGCCATCAGTTTCGTAGCGGGGTACGAGCAGTACTTC
TRBD1	TRBJ2-2	NA	TRBV18	CASSPSPGTENTGELFF	TGTGCCAGCTCACCTTCCCCCGGGACAGAGAACACCGGGGAGCTGTTTTTT
NA	TRBJ2-7	NA	TRBV3-1	CASSQDNHWRTREQYF	TGTGCCAGCAGCCAAGATAACCACTGGCGGACGCGAGAGCAGTACTTC
NA	TRBJ2-7	NA	TRBV5-1	CASSRGTSSSYEQYF	TGCGCCAGCAGCCGGGGGACTTCAAGCTCCTACGAGCAGTACTTC
NA	TRBJ2-1	NA	TRBV7-2	CASSPHPSRGLYNEQFF	TGTGCCAGCAGCCCCCACCCGAGCCGGGGTTTGTACAATGAGCAGTTCTTC
NA	TRBJ2-1	NA	TRBV29-1	CSVELGNPFENEQFF	TGCAGCGTTGAACTAGGGAACCCCTTTGAGAATGAGCAGTTCTTC
TRBD2	TRBJ2-3	NA	TRBV7-6	CASSALAGVGTDTQYF	TGTGCCAGCAGCGCCCTAGCGGGAGTGGGTACAGATACGCAGTATTTT
TRBD1	TRBJ1-5	few	TRBV24-1	CARQGHNQPQHF	TGTGCCAGACAGGGTCACAATCAGCCCCAGCATTTT
NA	TRBJ2-2	few	TRBV12-3/TRBV12-4	CASGVQPGELFF	TGTGCCAGCGGGGTGCAGCCCGGGGAGCTGTTTTTT
NA	TRBJ1-4	many	TRBV6-5	CASSYFTGHNEKLFF	TGTGCCAGCAGTTACTTTACTGGCCATAATGAAAAACTGTTTTTT
NA	TRBJ1-2	NA	TRBV30	CAWTTGYGYTF	TGTGCCTGGACGACAGGCTATGGCTACACCTTC
TRBD1	TRBJ2-1	few	TRBV9	CASSDRDSTPLSYNEQFF	TGTGCCAGCAGTGACCGGGACAGTACTCCTCTCTCCTACAATGAGCAGTTCTTC
TRBD2	TRBJ2-1	many	TRBV6-1	CASRGLAGRGQFF	TGTGCCAGCAGAGGACTAGCCGGTAGGGGGCAGTTCTTC
NA	TRBJ2-1	few	TRBV21-1	CASSINRGRYNEQFF	TGTGCCAGCAGCATTAACAGGGGGCGATACAATGAGCAGTTCTTC
TRBD1	TRBJ2-5	NA	TRBV27	CASSWATGTGEETQYF	TGTGCCAGCAGCTGGGCCACCGGGACAGGGGAAGAGACCCAGTACTTC
TRBD2	TRBJ2-2	many	TRBV20-1	CSARTRYAGELFF	TGCAGTGCCCGGACTAGATATGCCGGGGAGCTGTTTTTT
NA	TRBJ1-2	many	TRBV6-5	CASKPGRRYGYTF	TGTGCCAGCAAGCCGGGACGGCGCTATGGCTACACCTTC
TRBD1	TRBJ1-2	NA	TRBV5-6	CASSLRGGDGYTF	TGTGCCAGCAGCTTACGAGGGGGCGATGGCTACACCTTC
TRBD2	TRBJ2-1	NA	TRBV19	CASKTSGRARQFF	TGTGCCAGTAAAACTAGCGGGAGGGCCCGGCAGTTCTTC
NA	TRBJ1-2	few	TRBV7-3	CASSVTGPPAHYGYTF	TGTGCCAGCAGCGTCACAGGGCCCCCTGCGCATTATGGCTACACCTTC
NA	TRBJ2-3	few	TRBV20-1	CSAPSGASQGRPQYF	TGCAGTGCCCCGTCGGGGGCGTCCCAGGGGAGGCCGCAGTATTTT
NA	TRBJ2-7	NA	TRBV19	CASSIVAGPHEQYF	TGTGCCAGTAGTATAGTAGCCGGTCCGCACGAGCAGTACTTC
NA	TRBJ2-7	NA	TRBV20-1	CSAIKHRSTYEQYF	TGCAGTGCTATAAAACACCGATCCACCTACGAGCAGTACTTC
NA	TRBJ2-1	NA	TRBV12-3/TRBV12-4	CASSWEGIVYNEQFF	TGTGCCAGCAGTTGGGAAGGTATTGTATACAATGAGCAGTTCTTC
NA	TRBJ2-3	few	TRBV20-1	CSAGTPSTDTQYF	TGCAGCGCCGGGACACCGAGCACAGATACGCAGTATTTT
NA	TRBJ2-1	NA	TRBV5-1	CASSLSNYNEQFF	TGCGCCAGCAGCTTATCAAACTACAATGAGCAGTTCTTC